A single sample is the source of the 5 T cell receptor beta chains below, sequenced in a study of shared clonotypes between healthy human individuals. Here immunoSEQ multiplex PCR was the method, and the copy in TCRdb shows in-frame clones only, minus some. The sample records about 2.3 million clones, 85% to 95% being singletons. Sequencing used naive CD4+ T cells from PBMCs. Subset of the sample: CD45RA+ positively selected. The origin of the receptors is a young man in good health. Some clones in this sample may be carry-over from other donors' samples.

CDR3 protein: CASSPYKGGGYEQYF. CDR3 DNA: TGTGCCAGCAGTCCCTACAAGGGGGGAGGCTACGAGCAGTACTTC. The chain couples TRBV28 to TRBJ2-7, with D perhaps given as TRBD1 or TRBD2 (6 bases each). Trimming cost V 5 bases and J 3 bases, with 17 bases left between them. In germline, CDR1 is MDHEN, CDR2 SYDVKM. This CDR3 has 15 residues.

The CDR3 coding sequence is TGTGCCAGCAGCTTAGTCAGGTCTACCCAAGAGACCCAGTACTTC. Amino acids: CASSLVRSTQETQYF. The chain is built from TRBV11-2 and TRBJ2-5; the D is unclear. The CDR3 has 15 residues. Germline assignment: CDR1 SGHAT and CDR2 FQNNGV. Trimming removed 1 base at V and 1 base at J, with 10 bases between.

In the case of this clone: The junction does not match germline at one end; this may be a read error. This chain links TRBV7-2 with TRBJ1-1; D is ambiguous. Per the germline V gene, CDR1 is SGHTA and CDR2 is FQGNSA. The CDR3 length is 12 residues. DNA for the CDR3: TGTGCCGGCAGCCTTATGAACACTGAAGCTTTCTTT. Protein sequence: CAGSLMNTEAFF.

V is TRBV27 and J is TRBJ2-1; 11 bases align to TRBD2. Unmatched junction bases numbered 8, after V lost 4 bases and J lost 6 bases. The CDR3 runs to 16 residues. The germline V gene has CDR1 MNHEY and CDR2 SMNVEV (reference sequence). The CDR3 loop reads CASSSLAGGPLNEQFF. CDR3 coding DNA: TGTGCCAGCAGTTCCTTAGCGGGAGGGCCACTCAATGAGCAGTTCTTC.

This sequence joins TRBV5-6 and TRBJ2-3; D not resolved. V dropped 4 bases and J dropped 0 bases, with 18 bases sitting between them. Germline V lookup: CDR1 SGHDT, CDR2 YYEEEE. The CDR3 runs 17 residues. Written as DNA, the CDR3 is TGTGCCAGCAGCCAACCATTCCCGAGTATGAGCACAGATACGCAGTATTTT. This sequence encodes CASSQPFPSMSTDTQYF.